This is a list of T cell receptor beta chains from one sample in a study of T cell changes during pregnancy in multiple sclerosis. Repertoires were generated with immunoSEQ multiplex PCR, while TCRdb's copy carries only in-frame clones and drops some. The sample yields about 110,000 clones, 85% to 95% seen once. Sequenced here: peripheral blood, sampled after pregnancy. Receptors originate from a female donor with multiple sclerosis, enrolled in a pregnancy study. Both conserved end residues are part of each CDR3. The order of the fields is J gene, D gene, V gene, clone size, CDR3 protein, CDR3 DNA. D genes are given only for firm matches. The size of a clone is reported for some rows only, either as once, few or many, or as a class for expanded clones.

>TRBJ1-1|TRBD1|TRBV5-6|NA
CASSWTGVAEAFF
TGTGCCAGCAGCTGGACAGGGGTCGCTGAAGCTTTCTTT
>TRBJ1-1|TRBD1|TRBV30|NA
CAWIRTGVPEAFF
TGTGCCTGGATCCGGACAGGGGTCCCCGAAGCTTTCTTT
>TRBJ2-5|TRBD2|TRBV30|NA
CAWSVPGAPGGQYF
TGTGCCTGGAGTGTACCCGGGGCCCCGGGGGGCCAGTACTTC
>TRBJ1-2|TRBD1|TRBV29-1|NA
CSAGGQGDGYTF
TGCAGCGCCGGGGGACAGGGCGATGGCTACACCTTC
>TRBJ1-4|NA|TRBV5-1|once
CASSLELVAEATNEKLFF
TGCGCCAGCAGCTTGGAATTGGTAGCAGAAGCAACTAATGAAAAACTGTTTTTT
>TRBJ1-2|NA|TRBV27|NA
CASTTILGRRFPNYGYTF
TGTGCCAGCACTACAATCCTTGGGAGGCGCTTCCCTAACTATGGCTACACCTTC
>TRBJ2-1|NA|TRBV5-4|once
CASTLRGGSYNEQFF
TGTGCCAGCACCCTAAGGGGGGGTTCCTACAATGAGCAGTTCTTC
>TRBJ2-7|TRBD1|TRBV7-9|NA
CASSLAGTGGRYEQYF
TGTGCCAGCAGCTTAGCAGGCACAGGGGGACGGTACGAGCAGTACTTC
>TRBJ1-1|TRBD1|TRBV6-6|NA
CASSYSRGQGNTEAFF
TGTGCCAGCAGTTACTCGCGTGGACAGGGGAACACTGAAGCTTTCTTT
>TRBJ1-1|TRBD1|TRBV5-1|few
CASSSRQGIITEAFF
TGCGCCAGCAGCTCTCGACAGGGAATAATCACTGAAGCTTTCTTT
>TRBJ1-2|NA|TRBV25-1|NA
CASSDPGGRGGYTF
TGTGCCAGCAGTGATCCCGGGGGTCGGGGTGGCTACACCTTC
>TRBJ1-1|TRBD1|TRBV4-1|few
CASSQVTGITEAFF
TGCGCCAGCAGCCAAGTGACAGGGATAACTGAAGCTTTCTTT
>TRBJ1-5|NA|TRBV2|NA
CASSEMLGGAGQPQHF
TGTGCCAGCAGTGAAATGCTTGGGGGGGCAGGGCAGCCCCAGCATTTT
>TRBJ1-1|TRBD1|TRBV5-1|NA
CACRQGNGNTEAFF
TGCGCCTGCCGACAGGGGAATGGGAACACTGAAGCTTTCTTT
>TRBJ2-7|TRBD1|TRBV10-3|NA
CAISGRDRAYEQYF
TGTGCCATCAGTGGACGGGACAGGGCCTACGAGCAGTACTTC
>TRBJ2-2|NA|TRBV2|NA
CASSLDSPNTGELFF
TGTGCCAGCAGTTTAGACAGTCCGAACACCGGGGAGCTGTTTTTT
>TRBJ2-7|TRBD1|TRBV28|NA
CASRRQGDSYEQYF
TGTGCCAGCAGGCGACAGGGGGACTCCTACGAGCAGTACTTC
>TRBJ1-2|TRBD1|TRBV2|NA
CASSEGTGPYGYTF
TGTGCCAGCAGTGAGGGGACAGGCCCCTATGGCTACACCTTC
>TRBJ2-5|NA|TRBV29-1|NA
CSVREETQYF
TGCAGCGTGCGTGAAGAGACCCAGTACTTC
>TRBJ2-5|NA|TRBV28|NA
CASSPYTYQETQYF
TGTGCCAGCAGCCCATACACCTACCAAGAGACCCAGTACTTC
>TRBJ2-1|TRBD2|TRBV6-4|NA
CASSLAGSYNEQFF
TGTGCCAGCAGTTTAGCGGGGTCCTACAATGAGCAGTTCTTC
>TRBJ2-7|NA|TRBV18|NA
CASSPQDHSYEQYF
TGTGCCAGCTCACCGCAGGATCATTCCTACGAGCAGTACTTC
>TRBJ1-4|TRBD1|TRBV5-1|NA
CASSSTGGTNEKLFF
TGCGCCAGCAGCTCGACAGGGGGAACTAATGAAAAACTGTTTTTT
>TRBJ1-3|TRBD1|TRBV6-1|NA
CASTNRGVSGNTIYF
TGTGCCAGCACCAACAGGGGAGTCTCTGGAAACACCATATATTTT
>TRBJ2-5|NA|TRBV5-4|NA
CASSLDQGETQYF
TGTGCCAGCAGCTTGGACCAGGGAGAGACCCAGTACTTC
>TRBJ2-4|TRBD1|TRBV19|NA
CASSSGTGGFIQYF
TGTGCCAGTAGTTCGGGGACAGGGGGCTTCATTCAGTACTTC
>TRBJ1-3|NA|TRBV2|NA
CASSYFSRAFSGNTIYF
TGTGCCAGCAGCTACTTCTCCCGAGCCTTCTCTGGAAACACCATATATTTT
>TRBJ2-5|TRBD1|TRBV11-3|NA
CASSTRQGPETQYF
TGTGCCAGCAGCACTCGACAGGGACCGGAGACCCAGTACTTC